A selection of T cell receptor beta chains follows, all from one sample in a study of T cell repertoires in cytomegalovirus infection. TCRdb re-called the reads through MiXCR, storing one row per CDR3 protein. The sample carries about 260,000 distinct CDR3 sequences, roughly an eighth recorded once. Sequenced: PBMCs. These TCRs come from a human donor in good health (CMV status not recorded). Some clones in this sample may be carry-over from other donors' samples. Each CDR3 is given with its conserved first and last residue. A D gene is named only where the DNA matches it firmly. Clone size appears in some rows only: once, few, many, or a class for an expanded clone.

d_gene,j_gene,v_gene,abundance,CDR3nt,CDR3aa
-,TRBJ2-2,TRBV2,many,TGTGCCAGCAGTGAGGACGGACCGAACACCGGGGAGCTGTTTTTT,CASSEDGPNTGELFF
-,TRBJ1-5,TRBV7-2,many,TGTGCCAGCAGCTTAATTCAGGGAATAGGTCAGCCCCAGCATTTT,CASSLIQGIGQPQHF
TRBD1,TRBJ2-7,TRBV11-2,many,TGTGCCAGCAGCACCCGGACAGGGCAATCCTACGAGCAGTACTTC,CASSTRTGQSYEQYF
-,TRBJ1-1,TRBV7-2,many,TGTGCCAGCAGTACGGAGGGGTACACTGAAGGAGGTGAAGCTTTCTTT,CASSTEGYTEGGEAFF
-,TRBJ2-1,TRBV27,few,TGTGCCAGCAGTTTAAACGGGAACATCAATGAGCAGTTCTTC,CASSLNGNINEQFF
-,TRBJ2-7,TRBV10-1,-,TGCGCCAGCAGTGAGTCGATCGGTGTGGGGGGCTACGAGCAGTACTTC,CASSESIGVGGYEQYF
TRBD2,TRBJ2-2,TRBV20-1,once,TGCAGTGCTAGATCCAGCGGGAGGGGGACCGGGGAGCTGTTTTTT,CSARSSGRGTGELFF
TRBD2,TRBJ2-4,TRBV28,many,TGTGCCAGCAGTGTCTCTAGCGGGGGACTAGCCAAAAACATTCAGTACTTC,CASSVSSGGLAKNIQYF
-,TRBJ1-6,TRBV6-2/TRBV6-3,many,TGTGCCAGCACCTATCCGGGCAGTCCCCTCCACTTT,CASTYPGSPLHF
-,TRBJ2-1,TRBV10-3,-,TGTGCCATCAGTGAGTCGATGGAACAACGGTTCTTC,CAISESMEQRFF
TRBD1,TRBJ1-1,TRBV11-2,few,TGTGCCAGCAGCTCCGGACAGGGGGCGGAAGCTTTCTTT,CASSSGQGAEAFF
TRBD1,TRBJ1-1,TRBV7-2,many,TGTGCCAGCAGCCCATACAGGGGAGACACTGAAGCTTTCTTT,CASSPYRGDTEAFF
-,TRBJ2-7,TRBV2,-,TGTGCCAGCAGTGGGCGGGTTGGACACGAGCAGTACTTC,CASSGRVGHEQYF
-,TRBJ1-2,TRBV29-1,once,TGCAGCGTGACGCAGGGTTCGGCCTATGGCTACACCTTC,CSVTQGSAYGYTF
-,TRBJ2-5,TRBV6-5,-,TGTGCCAGCAGTTACTCGCGAATACAAGAGACCCAGTACTTC,CASSYSRIQETQYF
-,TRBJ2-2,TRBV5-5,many,TGTGCCAGCAGCTTCAGCGGGTCCTGGGAGCTGTTTTTT,CASSFSGSWELFF
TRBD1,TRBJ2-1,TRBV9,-,TGTGCCAGCAGCGGGGGACAGACTTACAATGAGCAGTTCTTC,CASSGGQTYNEQFF